This is a list of T cell receptor beta chains from one sample in a study of blood T cell repertoires in COVID-19. Assay: immunoSEQ multiplex PCR; the TCRdb copy retains only in-frame clones and omits some. Seen here are some 230,000 clones, about 80% observed once, and the top ten hold about 1.3%. Sequencing was performed on PBMCs or T cells enriched from blood (not recorded which). These TCRs come from a woman between 35 and 50 years old with acute COVID-19. The CDR3 runs from the conserved cysteine through the conserved F or W. D genes are given only for firm matches. A clone size is listed for some rows: how often the clone was seen (once, few, many), or a class if it is expanded.

TRBD1	TRBV28	TRBJ1-2	once	TGTGCCAGCAGAGGGACAGGGAAAGGCTACACCTTC	CASRGTGKGYTF
NA	TRBV27	TRBJ1-3	NA	TGTGCCAGCAGTCCAGCGGGTTCGGGGGGAAACACCATATATTTT	CASSPAGSGGNTIYF
NA	TRBV10-3	TRBJ2-3	NA	TGTGCCATCGCAAGGGGGACCGACACAGATACGCAGTATTTT	CAIARGTDTDTQYF
NA	TRBV27	TRBJ2-1	NA	TGTGCCAGCAGTTTAACAAATACACGCTCCTACAATGAGCAGTTCTTC	CASSLTNTRSYNEQFF
NA	TRBV7-9	TRBJ1-1	once	TGTGCCAGCAGCTTATCAGGCAGGGGGAACACTGAAGCTTTCTTT	CASSLSGRGNTEAFF
NA	TRBV12-3/TRBV12-4	TRBJ1-5	few	TGTGCCAGCAGCGTTGACTTTAATCAGCCCCAGCATTTT	CASSVDFNQPQHF
TRBD1	TRBV7-3	TRBJ2-5	NA	TGTGCCAGCAGCCTCGGACAGGGGTCAGAGACCCAGTACTTC	CASSLGQGSETQYF
NA	TRBV6-5	TRBJ2-4	NA	TGTGCCAGCAGTTATACGGGGGGCAAGGCCAAAAACATTCAGTACTTC	CASSYTGGKAKNIQYF
NA	TRBV7-9	TRBJ1-1	NA	TGTGCCAGCAGCTTACTACTAATCGAAGCTTTCTTT	CASSLLLIEAFF
NA	TRBV6-2/TRBV6-3	TRBJ2-3	NA	TGTGCCAGCAGCCGGAGTGAGACAGATACGCAGTATTTT	CASSRSETDTQYF
NA	TRBV6-2/TRBV6-3	TRBJ1-2	few	TGTGCCAGCAGTTCCGAGGGATGGGATGGCTACACCTTC	CASSSEGWDGYTF
NA	TRBV27	TRBJ1-3	NA	TGTGCCAGCAGTTTGGAGGGGTTTTCCTCTGGAAACACCATATATTTT	CASSLEGFSSGNTIYF
NA	TRBV20-1	TRBJ2-2	NA	TGCAGTGCTAGTCACAGGGTTAACACCGGGGAGCTGTTTTTT	CSASHRVNTGELFF
NA	TRBV3-1/TRBV3-2	TRBJ1-3	NA	TGTGCCAGCAGCCTGCGGGGCACTGGAAACACCATATATTTT	CASSLRGTGNTIYF